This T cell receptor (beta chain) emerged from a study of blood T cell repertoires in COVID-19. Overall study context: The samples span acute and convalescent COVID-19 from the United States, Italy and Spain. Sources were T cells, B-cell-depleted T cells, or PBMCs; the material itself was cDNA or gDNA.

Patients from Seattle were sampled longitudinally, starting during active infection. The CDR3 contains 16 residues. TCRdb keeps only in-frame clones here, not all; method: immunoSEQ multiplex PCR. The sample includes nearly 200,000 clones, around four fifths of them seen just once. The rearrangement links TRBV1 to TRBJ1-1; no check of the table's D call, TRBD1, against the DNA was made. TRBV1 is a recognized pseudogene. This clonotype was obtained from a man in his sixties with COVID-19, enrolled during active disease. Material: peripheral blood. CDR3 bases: TGCACCAGCAGCCATTTAAACAGGGGGCCGCGCACTGAAGCTTTCTTT. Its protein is CTSSHLNRGPRTEAFF.